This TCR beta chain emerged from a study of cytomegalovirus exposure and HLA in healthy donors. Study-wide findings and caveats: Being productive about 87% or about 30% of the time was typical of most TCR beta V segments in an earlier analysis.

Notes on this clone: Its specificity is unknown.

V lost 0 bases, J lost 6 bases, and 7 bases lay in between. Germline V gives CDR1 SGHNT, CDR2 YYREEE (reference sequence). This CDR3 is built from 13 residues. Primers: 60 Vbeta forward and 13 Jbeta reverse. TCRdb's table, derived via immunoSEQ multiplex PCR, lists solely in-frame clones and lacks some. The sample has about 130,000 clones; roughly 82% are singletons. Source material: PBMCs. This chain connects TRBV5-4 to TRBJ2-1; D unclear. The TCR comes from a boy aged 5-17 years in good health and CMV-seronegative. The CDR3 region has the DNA TGTGCCAGCAGCTTGGGGCTCCCCAATGAGCAGTTCTTC. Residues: CASSLGLPNEQFF.